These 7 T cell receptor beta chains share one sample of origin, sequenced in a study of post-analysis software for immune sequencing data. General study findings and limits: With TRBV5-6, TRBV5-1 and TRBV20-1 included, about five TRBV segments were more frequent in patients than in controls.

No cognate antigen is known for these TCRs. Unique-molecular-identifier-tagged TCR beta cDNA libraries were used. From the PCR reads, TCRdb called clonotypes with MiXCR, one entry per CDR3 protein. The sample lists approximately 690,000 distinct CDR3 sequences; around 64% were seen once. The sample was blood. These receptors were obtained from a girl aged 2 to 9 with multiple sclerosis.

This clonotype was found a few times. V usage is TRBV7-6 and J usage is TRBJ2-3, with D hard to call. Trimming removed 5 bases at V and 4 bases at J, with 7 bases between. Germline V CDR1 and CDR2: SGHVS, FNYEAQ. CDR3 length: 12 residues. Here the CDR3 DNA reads TGTGCCAGCAGCCCTGCCGCAGATACGCAGTATTTT. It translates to CASSPAADTQYF.

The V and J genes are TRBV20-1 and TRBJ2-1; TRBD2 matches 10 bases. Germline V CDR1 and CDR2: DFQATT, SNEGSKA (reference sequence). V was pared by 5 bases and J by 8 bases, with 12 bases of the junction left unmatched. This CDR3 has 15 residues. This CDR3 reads CSAYKSGGAEDEQFF. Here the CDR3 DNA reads TGCAGTGCTTATAAGAGCGGGGGGGCCGAGGATGAGCAGTTCTTC.

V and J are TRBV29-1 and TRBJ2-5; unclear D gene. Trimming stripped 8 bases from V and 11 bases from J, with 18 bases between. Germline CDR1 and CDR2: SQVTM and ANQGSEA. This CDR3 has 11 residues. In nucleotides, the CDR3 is TGCAGCAGCCCCCTGGAGAGTGAGCAGTACTTC. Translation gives CSSPLESEQYF. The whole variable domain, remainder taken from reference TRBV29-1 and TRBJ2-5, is SAVISQKPSRDICQRGTSLTIQCQVDSQVTMMFWYRQQPGQSLTLIATANQGSEATYESGFVIDKFPISRPNLTFSTLTVSNMSPEDSSIYLCSSPLESEQYFGPGTRLLVL.

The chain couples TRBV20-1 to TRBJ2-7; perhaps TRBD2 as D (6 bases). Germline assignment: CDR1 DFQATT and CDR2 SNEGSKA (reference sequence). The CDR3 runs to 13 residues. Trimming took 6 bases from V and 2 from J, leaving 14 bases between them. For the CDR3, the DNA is TGCAGTGCCGAACCGGGGGATACCTACGAGCAGTACTTC. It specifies CSAEPGDTYEQYF.

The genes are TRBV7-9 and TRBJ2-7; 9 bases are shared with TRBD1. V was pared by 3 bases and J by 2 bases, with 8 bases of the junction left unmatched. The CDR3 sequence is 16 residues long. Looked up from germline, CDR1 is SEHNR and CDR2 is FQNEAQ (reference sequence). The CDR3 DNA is TGTGCCAGCAGCTTCCTTACGGGACAGGGCCCCTACGAGCAGTACTTC. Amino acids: CASSFLTGQGPYEQYF.

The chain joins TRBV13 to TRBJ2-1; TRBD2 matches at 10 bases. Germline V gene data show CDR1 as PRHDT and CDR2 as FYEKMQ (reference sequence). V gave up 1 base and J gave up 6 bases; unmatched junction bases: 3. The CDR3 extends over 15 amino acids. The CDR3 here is CASSLVAGGVNEQFF. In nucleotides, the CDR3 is TGTGCCAGCAGCTTAGTAGCGGGAGGTGTCAATGAGCAGTTCTTC.

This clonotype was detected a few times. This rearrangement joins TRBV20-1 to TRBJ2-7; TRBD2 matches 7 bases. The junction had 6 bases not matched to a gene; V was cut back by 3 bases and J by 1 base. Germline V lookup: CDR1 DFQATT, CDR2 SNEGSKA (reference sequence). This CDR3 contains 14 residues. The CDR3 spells CSASRPSGSYEQYF. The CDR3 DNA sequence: TGCAGTGCTAGTAGGCCTAGCGGTTCCTACGAGCAGTACTTC.